Shown below are 29 T cell receptor beta chains from a single sample sequenced in a study of Graves' ophthalmopathy and Graves' hyperthyroidism (dated by TCRdb to the late 2010s). The instrument given in TCRdb is Illumina HiSeq 2000. For repertoire sequencing, TCR beta CDR3 regions were amplified from RNA transcripts. The first round was an RT-PCR using HTBI primers with the Qiagen OneStep RT-PCR kit, and this first round was followed by a second-round multiplex PCR, then size selection and purification. TCRdb trimmed public reads at Q25 via fastp, called clones via MiXCR and kept in-frame beta chains. For every CDR3 protein sequence, its rows merge into one entry that carries the most common genes and DNA. This sample holds almost 750,000 distinct CDR3 sequences; 40% were observed only once. The top ten hold approximately 43% of the sample. The sequencing input was peripheral blood. The receptors derive from an adult man with Graves' ophthalmopathy.

The chain employs TRBV2 and TRBJ2-5, with 7 positions matching TRBD1. Looked up from germline, CDR1 is SNHLY and CDR2 is FYNNEI. The CDR3 is made up of 14 amino acids. The trim removed 6 bases at V and 1 base at J, leaving 5 bases unmatched. For the CDR3, the DNA is TGTGCCAGCAGGTCCGGGACAGCCCAAGAGACCCAGTACTTC. This codes for CASRSGTAQETQYF.

As for this clonotype: A single base separates this from a much larger clone, so it may be a read error. The chain joins TRBV7-9 to TRBJ1-1; D unresolved. From germline, CDR1 is SEHNR and CDR2 FQNEAQ (reference sequence). The CDR3 runs to 10 residues. The DNA for the CDR3 is TGTGCCAGCAGCCCACTTTTTCTCATATTT. This sequence encodes CASSPLFLIF.

This chain connects TRBV25-1 to TRBJ2-2, with D tentatively TRBD1 or TRBD2 (5 bases each). The CDR3 extends over 16 amino acids. V lost 5 bases to trimming and J lost 1 base, with 14 bases between them. The germline CDR1 and CDR2 sequences are MGHDK and SYGVNS. CDR3 nucleotide sequence: TGTGCCAGCAGTTTGGCAGGGACCAAGAACACCGGGGAGCTGTTTTTT. It codes for CASSLAGTKNTGELFF.

The chain combines TRBV24-1 with TRBJ1-5, with 7 bases lining up with TRBD1. V gave up 4 bases and J gave up 0 bases; unmatched junction bases: 11. CDR1 is KGHDR, CDR2 SFDVKD, per germline. The CDR3 has 18 residues. CDR3 coding DNA: TGTGCCACCAGTGACCCAGGGACAGCAAGATATAGCAATCAGCCCCAGCATTTT. Its protein product is CATSDPGTARYSNQPQHF.

This clonotype was detected ten times or more. The chain joins TRBV20-1 to TRBJ1-2, with 7 bases matching TRBD1. The length of the CDR3 is 13 residues. Germline V gives CDR1 DFQATT, CDR2 SNEGSKA (reference sequence). CDR3 DNA: TGCAGCGCTCGCAGGGACAGTAGCTATGGCTACACCTTC. Translation gives CSARRDSSYGYTF.

The chain employs TRBV25-1 and TRBJ2-7; D remains ambiguous. CDR3 length: 13 residues. V gave up 5 bases and J gave up 5 bases, with 13 bases separating them. CDR1 is MGHDK, CDR2 SYGVNS, per germline. CDR3 region: CASSFLAFHEQYF. CDR3 nucleotide sequence: TGTGCCAGCAGTTTTCTTGCATTCCACGAGCAGTACTTC.

The chain combines TRBV2 with TRBJ2-6, with TRBD1 matching over 11 bases. The CDR3 loop spans 17 amino acids. With 6 bases clipped from V and 2 bases from J, the junction kept 6 bases outside the gene matches. In germline, CDR1 is SNHLY, CDR2 FYNNEI. In DNA, the CDR3 is TGTGCCAGCAGATCCGGGACAGGGGGAACTGGGGCCAACGTCCTGACTTTC. It specifies CASRSGTGGTGANVLTF.

The chain joins TRBV14 to TRBJ2-5; D remains ambiguous. CDR1 SGHDN and CDR2 FVKESK come from the germline V gene. Between the trimmed V and J ends, which lost 5 bases and 5 bases, there was a span of 15 bases. CDR3 length: 14 residues. This chain's CDR3 is CASSLTHAGETQYF. CDR3 DNA: TGTGCCAGCAGCTTGACCCACGCCGGGGAGACCCAGTACTTC.

As for this clonotype: A much more abundant neighbour one base away suggests this may be a read error. This chain uses TRBV29-1 with TRBJ2-7, with 14 bases that match TRBD2. CDR3 size: 19 residues. The germline V gene has CDR1 SQVTM and CDR2 ANQGSEA. The CDR3 protein is CSAEDWGTSGGETSYEQYF. The CDR3 coding sequence is TGCAGCGCTGAAGATTGGGGGACTAGCGGGGGTGAAACCTCCTACGAGCAGTACTTC.

There are a few counts of this clonotype. This rearrangement joins TRBV7-9 to TRBJ2-7, with 12 bases fitting TRBD1. CDR3 size: 15 residues. The V and J ends lost 7 bases and 6 bases, in that order; junction bases with no gene match: 10. The germline V gene encodes CDR1 SEHNR and CDR2 FQNEAQ (reference sequence). This chain's CDR3 is CASISTGTGGSEQYF. The CDR3 DNA sequence: TGTGCCAGCATCTCAACCGGGACAGGGGGCTCCGAGCAGTACTTC.

The chain employs TRBV7-2 and TRBJ2-5; 15 nucleotides agree with TRBD2. After removal of 5 bases from V and 5 bases from J, the junction contained 9 bases not matched to a gene. The CDR3 loop spans 17 amino acids. CDR1 SGHTA and CDR2 FQGNSA come from the germline V gene. The CDR3, as DNA: TGTGCCAGCAGCCCTAGGACTAGCGGGGGGGCCGGGGAGACCCAGTACTTC. Its translation: CASSPRTSGGAGETQYF.

This clonotype was seen repeatedly, ten times or more. This sequence joins TRBV2 and TRBJ2-7; D is unresolved. The ends were cut back, 4 bases at V and 2 bases at J, with 12 bases in the middle. The CDR3 sequence is 14 residues long. Germline V gene lookup returns CDR1 SNHLY and CDR2 FYNNEI. CDR3 amino acids: CASSADLRAYEQYF. The CDR3 DNA reads TGTGCCAGCAGTGCTGACCTCCGGGCCTACGAGCAGTACTTC.

To note about this clonotype: One base away lies a much larger clone, so this may be a sequencing read error. This sequence joins TRBV2 and TRBJ1-4; D unclear. The CDR3 covers 15 residues. The V gene's germline CDR1 is SNHLY and CDR2 FYNNEI. This CDR3 is CASTQAGNTNEKLLF. The CDR3 DNA follows: TGTGCCAGCACCCAGGCGGGAAATACTAATGAAAAACTGCTTTTT. The whole variable domain, remainder taken from reference TRBV2 and TRBJ1-4, is EPEVTQTPSHQVTQMGQEVILRCVPISNHLYFYWYRQILGQKVEFLVSFYNNEISEKSEIFDDQFSVERPDGSNFTLKIRSTKLEDSAMYFCASTQAGNTNEKLLFGSGTQLSVL.

This clonotype was observed at least ten times. The chain carries TRBV25-1 and TRBJ1-6; D is unclear. The germline V gene encodes CDR1 MGHDK and CDR2 SYGVNS. The CDR3 extends over 13 amino acids. The V end was cut by 4 bases, the J end by 12 bases, with 13 bases between. DNA for the CDR3: TGTGCCAGCAGTGGGTATTTCGACGGACCCCTCCACTTT. It is translated as CASSGYFDGPLHF. The entire variable domain, with the rest obtained from reference TRBV25-1 and TRBJ1-6, is as follows: EADIYQTPRYLVIGTGKKITLECSQTMGHDKMYWYQQDPGMELHLIHYSYGVNSTEKGDLSSESTVSRIRTEHFPLTLESARPSHTSQYLCASSGYFDGPLHFGNGTRLTVT.

The table lists this clonotype with a few counts. This chain connects TRBV5-6 to TRBJ1-6; D not certain. The germline CDR1 and CDR2 sequences are SGHDT and YYEEEE. The CDR3 covers 14 residues. Deletions cut 0 bases from V and 2 bases from J, with 3 bases between. This CDR3 reads CASSLATYNSPLHF. The DNA of the CDR3 is TGTGCCAGCAGCTTGGCAACCTATAATTCACCCCTCCACTTT. The complete variable domain, with remaining parts taken from reference TRBV5-6 and TRBJ1-6, reads DAGVTQSPTHLIKTRGQQVTLRCSPKSGHDTVSWYQQALGQGPQFIFQYYEEEERQRGNFPDRFSGHQFPNYSSELNVNALLLGDSALYLCASSLATYNSPLHFGNGTRLTVT.

The genes are TRBV2 and TRBJ2-5; 11 bases fit TRBD1. Germline trimming cut 7 bases from V and 4 bases from J; bases unmatched to any gene: 5. Germline V gives CDR1 SNHLY, CDR2 FYNNEI. The CDR3 spans 14 residues. The CDR3 bases are TGTGCCAGCATGGGGACAGGGGGAGGAGAGACCCAGTACTTC. Translating it yields CASMGTGGGETQYF.

The rearrangement links TRBV15 to TRBJ2-2; 8 nucleotides line up with TRBD2. The CDR3 covers 24 residues. Trimming removed 0 bases from V and 0 bases from J; junction bases left unmatched: 24. Per germline, CDR1 LNHNV and CDR2 YYDKDF (reference sequence). In DNA, the CDR3 is TGTGCCACCAGCAGAGATAGGTTATCGATACCGGGACAAATGACTAGCGCGAACACCGGGGAGCTGTTTTTT. Translating gives CATSRDRLSIPGQMTSANTGELFF.

This clonotype was detected a few times. J is TRBJ2-3 and V is TRBV2; 12 nucleotides agree with TRBD2. Germline CDR1 is SNHLY and CDR2 is FYNNEI. The CDR3 has 16 residues. J was trimmed by 2 bases and V by 5 bases; bases with no gene match: 5. For the CDR3, the DNA is TGTGCCAGCAGTCGCAGGACTAGCGGGATCACAGATACGCAGTATTTT. Amino acids: CASSRRTSGITDTQYF.

This clonotype was seen repeatedly, ten times or more. The genes are TRBV2 and TRBJ1-1; 7 bases match TRBD1. Looked up from germline, CDR1 is SNHLY and CDR2 is FYNNEI. The CDR3 runs 13 residues. V trimming: 2 bases; J trimming: 7 bases; junction bases outside the gene matches: 4. CDR3 sequence reads: CASSESRTGEAFF. DNA of the CDR3: TGTGCCAGCAGTGAATCTCGGACAGGTGAAGCTTTCTTT.

A few counts support this clonotype. Relative to the germline gene, one junction end is altered; a read error may explain this. This chain joins TRBV7-9 and TRBJ2-2; no clear D gene. Germline CDR1 reads SEHNR; CDR2 reads FQNEAQ (reference sequence). The length of the CDR3 is 12 residues. The CDR3 DNA is TGCGCCAGCAGCCACGGTAATAAGGAGCTGTTTTTT. Translated, it gives CASSHGNKELFF.

The chain is built from TRBV11-2 and TRBJ2-3; D gene uncertain. Trimming shortened V by 1 base and J by 6 bases, and 8 bases separated the two germline ends. Germline lookup yields CDR1 SGHAT and CDR2 FQNNGV. The CDR3 length is 13 residues. The CDR3 reads CASSLVSADTQYF. CDR3 in DNA: TGTGCCAGCAGCTTAGTTTCGGCGGATACGCAGTATTTT.

J is TRBJ1-1 and V is TRBV4-3; tentatively, D is TRBD1 (6 bases). Per the germline V gene, CDR1 is LGHNA and CDR2 is YSLEER. V lost 3 bases to trimming and J lost 0 bases, with 14 bases between them. The CDR3 loop spans 16 amino acids. The CDR3 DNA sequence: TGCGCCAGCAGCCACGGACAGTCTGTAGTGAACACTGAAGCTTTCTTT. This sequence encodes CASSHGQSVVNTEAFF.

The chain couples TRBV10-3 to TRBJ2-7; 7 bases are shared with TRBD1. The CDR3 sequence is 14 residues long. Per the germline V gene, CDR1 is ENHRY and CDR2 is SYGVKD. Losses at the gene ends were 10 bases for V and 11 bases for J; bases not matched to a gene: 20. CDR3 DNA sequence: TGTGCCAGCAGAAAACAGGGGTCCCTTCCCACTAAGTACTTC. This encodes CASRKQGSLPTKYF.

The table lists this clonotype with many counts. The chain recombines TRBV19 with TRBJ2-7; D perhaps matches TRBD1 (6 bases). The germline gives CDR1 LNHDA, CDR2 SQIVND (reference sequence). The CDR3 is 14 residues long. The V end was cut by 5 bases, the J end by 5 bases, with 16 bases between. CDR3 protein: CASSSQGHGNEQYF. CDR3 coding DNA: TGTGCCAGTAGTTCCCAGGGACACGGAAACGAGCAGTACTTC.

This clonotype was counted once. V and J are TRBV20-1 and TRBJ2-5, with D possibly being TRBD1 or TRBD2 (5 bases each). Trimming pared 3 bases from V and 4 bases from J, leaving 12 bases between. Per germline, CDR1 DFQATT and CDR2 SNEGSKA (reference sequence). The CDR3 contains 13 residues. CDR3 nucleotides: TGCAGTGCTAGGGTGCCAGGGACAGAGACCCAGTACTTC. This translates into CSARVPGTETQYF.

This chain joins TRBV11-2 and TRBJ2-7, with 11 nucleotides matching TRBD2. This CDR3 contains 15 residues. V dropped 5 bases and J dropped 6; count of bases not matched to a gene: 9. Germline CDR1 and CDR2: SGHAT and FQNNGV. The CDR3 protein is CASSKTSGRSGEQYF. The CDR3 nucleotides read TGTGCCAGCAGCAAAACTAGCGGGAGAAGTGGCGAGCAGTACTTC.

The chain is built from TRBV7-9 and TRBJ2-3; D is unclear. Germline CDR1 is SEHNR and CDR2 is FQNEAQ (reference sequence). The CDR3 runs to 14 residues. The ends were cut back, 3 bases at V and 5 bases at J, with 12 bases in the middle. The CDR3 nucleotides are TGTGCCAGCAGCTTGGATCGTATCGAAGATACGCAGTATTTT. Translated: CASSLDRIEDTQYF.

The chain recombines TRBV12-3 or TRBV12-4 with TRBJ1-4; TRBD1 agrees at 8 bases. The trim removed 3 bases at V and 4 bases at J, leaving 7 bases unmatched. The CDR3 totals 16 residues. The CDR3 DNA sequence: TGTGCCAGCAGTTTTTTAGGGACAGGCGATAATGAAAAACTGTTTTTT. Translated: CASSFLGTGDNEKLFF.

The rearrangement joins TRBV29-1 to TRBJ2-5, with D tentatively TRBD2 (6 bases). CDR1 and CDR2 (germline): SQVTM, ANQGSEA. The CDR3 contains 12 residues. V dropped 1 base and J dropped 7 bases, with 10 bases sitting between them. The DNA of the CDR3 is TGCAGCGTTGAAGTGACCGGGGGGACCCAGTACTTC. Encoded protein: CSVEVTGGTQYF.